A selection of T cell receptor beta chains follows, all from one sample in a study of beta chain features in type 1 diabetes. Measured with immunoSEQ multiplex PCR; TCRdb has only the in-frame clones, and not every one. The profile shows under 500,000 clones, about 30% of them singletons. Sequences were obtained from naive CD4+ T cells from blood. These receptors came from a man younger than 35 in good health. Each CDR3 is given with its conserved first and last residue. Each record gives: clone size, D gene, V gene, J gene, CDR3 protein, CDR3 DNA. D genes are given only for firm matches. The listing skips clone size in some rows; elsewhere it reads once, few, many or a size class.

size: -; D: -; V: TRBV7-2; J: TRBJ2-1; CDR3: CASSLFRTAQEQFF; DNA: TGTGCCAGCAGCTTATTCCGGACGGCTCAGGAGCAGTTCTTC
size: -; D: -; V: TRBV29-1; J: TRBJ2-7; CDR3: CSVGSVGSEQYF; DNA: TGCAGCGTGGGGTCGGTGGGCTCCGAGCAGTACTTC
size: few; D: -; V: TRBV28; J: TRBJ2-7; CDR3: CATLALLGEQYF; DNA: TGTGCCACCTTGGCCCTCCTAGGCGAGCAGTACTTC
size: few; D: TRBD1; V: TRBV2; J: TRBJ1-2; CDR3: CASRLTGAGYTF; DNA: TGTGCCAGCAGATTGACAGGGGCTGGCTACACCTTC
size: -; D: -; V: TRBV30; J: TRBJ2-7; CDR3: CAWTSLSGREQYF; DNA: TGTGCCTGGACCTCATTAAGCGGTCGCGAGCAGTACTTC
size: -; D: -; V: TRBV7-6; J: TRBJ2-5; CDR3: CASSFGSGTETQYF; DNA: TGTGCCAGCAGCTTTGGTTCGGGGACCGAGACCCAGTACTTC
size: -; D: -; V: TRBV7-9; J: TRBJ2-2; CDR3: CASSFGAVNTGELFF; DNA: TGTGCCAGCAGCTTCGGTGCGGTGAACACCGGGGAGCTGTTTTTT
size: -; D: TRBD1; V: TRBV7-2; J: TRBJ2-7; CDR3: CASSPRQGQTYEQYF; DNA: TGTGCCAGCAGCCCTAGACAGGGTCAGACCTACGAGCAGTACTTC
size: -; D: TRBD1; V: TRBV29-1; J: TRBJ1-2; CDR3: CSAAQGIYGYTF; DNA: TGCAGCGCAGCACAGGGGATCTATGGCTACACCTTC
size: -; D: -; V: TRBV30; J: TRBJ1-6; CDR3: CAWSVHGRETPLHF; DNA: TGTGCCTGGAGTGTACATGGCAGGGAAACACCCCTCCACTTT
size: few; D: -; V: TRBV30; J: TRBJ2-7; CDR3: CAWGRGTYEQYF; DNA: TGTGCCTGGGGCAGGGGAACCTACGAGCAGTACTTC
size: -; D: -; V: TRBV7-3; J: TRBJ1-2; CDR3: CASSLTEFSGYTF; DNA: TGTGCCAGCAGCTTAACGGAGTTTTCCGGCTACACCTTC
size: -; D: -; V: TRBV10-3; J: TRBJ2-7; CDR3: CAISRQTSSEQYF; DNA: TGTGCCATCAGCAGACAGACGAGTTCCGAGCAGTACTTC
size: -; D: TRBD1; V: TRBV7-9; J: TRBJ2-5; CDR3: CASSPLGQAIKTQYF; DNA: TGTGCCAGCAGCCCATTAGGACAGGCAATCAAGACCCAGTACTTC
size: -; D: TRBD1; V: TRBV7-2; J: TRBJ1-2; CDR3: CASSLTGQGGGGYTF; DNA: TGTGCCAGCAGCTTAACCGGACAGGGTGGAGGTGGCTACACCTTC
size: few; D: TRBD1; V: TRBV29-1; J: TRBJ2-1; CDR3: CSAGQGSGNEQFF; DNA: TGCAGCGCTGGACAGGGCTCGGGTAATGAGCAGTTCTTC
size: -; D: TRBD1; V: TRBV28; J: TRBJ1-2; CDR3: CASSLRTGRGYTF; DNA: TGTGCCAGCAGTCTGCGGACAGGGCGAGGCTACACCTTC
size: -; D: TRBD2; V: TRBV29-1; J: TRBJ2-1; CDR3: CSVGTSGIGDEQFF; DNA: TGCAGCGTGGGGACTAGCGGGATTGGGGATGAGCAGTTCTTC
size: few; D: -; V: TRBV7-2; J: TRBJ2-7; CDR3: CASSFIGSEQYF; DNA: TGTGCCAGCAGCTTTATCGGGAGCGAGCAGTACTTC
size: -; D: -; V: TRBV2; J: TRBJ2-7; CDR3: CASSFQVGSSYEQYF; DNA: TGTGCCAGCAGTTTCCAGGTTGGGAGCTCCTACGAGCAGTACTTC
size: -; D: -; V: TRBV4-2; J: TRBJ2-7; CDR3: CASSQARVSSYEQYF; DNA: TGTGCCAGCAGCCAAGCCAGGGTGAGCTCCTACGAGCAGTACTTC
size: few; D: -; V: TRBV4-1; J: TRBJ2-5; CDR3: CASSQDGTQGETQYF; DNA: TGCGCCAGCAGCCAAGACGGGACACAAGGAGAGACCCAGTACTTC
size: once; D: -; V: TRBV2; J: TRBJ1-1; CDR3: CASITEANTEAFF; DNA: TGTGCCAGCATCACGGAGGCGAACACTGAAGCTTTCTTT
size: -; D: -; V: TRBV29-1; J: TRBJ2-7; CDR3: CSVVGLTYEQYF; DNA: TGCAGCGTAGTTGGGTTAACCTACGAGCAGTACTTC
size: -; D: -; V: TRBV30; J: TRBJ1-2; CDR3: CAWSVGGRYGYTF; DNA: TGTGCCTGGAGTGTAGGGGGAAGGTATGGCTACACCTTC
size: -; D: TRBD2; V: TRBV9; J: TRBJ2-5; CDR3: CASSVGPPTSPGDGTQYF; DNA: TGTGCCAGCAGCGTAGGTCCCCCGACTAGCCCGGGGGATGGGACCCAGTACTTC
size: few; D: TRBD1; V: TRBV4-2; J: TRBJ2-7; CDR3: CASSRGQGLYEQYF; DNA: TGTGCCAGCAGCCGAGGACAGGGCCTCTACGAGCAGTACTTC
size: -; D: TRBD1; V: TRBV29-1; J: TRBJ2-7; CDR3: CSAAPGQSSYEQYF; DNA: TGCAGCGCCGCCCCGGGACAGAGCTCCTACGAGCAGTACTTC
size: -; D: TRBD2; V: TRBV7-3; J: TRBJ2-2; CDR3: CASSRLAGFTGELFF; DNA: TGTGCCAGCAGCCGTTTAGCGGGGTTCACCGGGGAGCTGTTTTTT
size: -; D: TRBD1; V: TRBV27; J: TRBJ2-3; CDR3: CASSWGQGGLTDTQYF; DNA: TGTGCCAGCAGTTGGGGACAGGGTGGGTTGACAGATACGCAGTATTTT
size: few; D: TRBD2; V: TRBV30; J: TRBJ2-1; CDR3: CAWSVTGLAGVGQFF; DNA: TGTGCCTGGAGTGTAACCGGACTAGCGGGAGTCGGGCAGTTCTTC
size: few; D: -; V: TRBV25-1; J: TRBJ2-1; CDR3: CASSRSRISSYNEQFF; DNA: TGTGCCAGCAGTAGGTCCAGAATAAGCTCCTACAATGAGCAGTTCTTC